This TCR beta chain was retrieved from a study of cytomegalovirus exposure and HLA in healthy donors. Notes on the study in general: Specificity of a few CMV-associated chains for CMV antigens was verified in vitro. A later analysis found common viral pathogens apparently linked to several of the most significant clusters. Follow-up analysis found HLA locus-dependent TCR association rates, highest for DRB1 and lowest for HLA-C.

The primer mix had 60 Vbeta and 13 Jbeta primers. Clones were sequenced by immunoSEQ multiplex PCR, and TCRdb holds only the in-frame ones, with some missing. The sample contains about 180,000 clones, around 78% of which appear only once. With respect to this clone: Its antigen is not known.

CDR1 is MGHRA, CDR2 YSYEKL, per germline. Trimming shortened V by 0 bases and J by 0 bases, and 9 bases separated the two germline ends. This CDR3 is built from 16 residues. The chain combines TRBV4-1 with TRBJ2-4, with D uncertain. The TCR comes from a man aged 18 to 30 in good health and CMV-seronegative. The sequencing input was PBMCs. The CDR3 nucleotides read TGCGCCAGCAGCCAAGATGACACCCTAGCCAAAAACATTCAGTACTTC. This sequence encodes CASSQDDTLAKNIQYF.